This TCR beta chain was captured by sequencing in a study of blood T cell repertoires in COVID-19. Study overall: Acute and convalescent COVID-19 samples came from the United States, Italy and Spain. The analysed material was cDNA or gDNA that came from T cells, B-cell-depleted T cells, or PBMCs.

V was clipped by 1 base and J by 8 bases, with 14 bases between them. Per germline, CDR1 SEHNR and CDR2 FQNEAQ (reference sequence). The CDR3 is 14 residues long. In the original analysis: Quantification of nucleated cells was approximated via reference gene primer amplification. TCRdb keeps only in-frame clones here, not all; method: immunoSEQ multiplex PCR. D and trimming come from the DNA, and the V and J calls and clone size come from that table. The repertoire holds about 270,000 clones, with 65% to 90% as singletons. The sequenced sample was peripheral blood. This receptor was taken from a human donor in a cohort sampled during active COVID-19. The V and J genes are TRBV7-9 and TRBJ1-1, with unresolved D. CDR3 amino acids: CASSLEVGGLEAFF. The CDR3, as DNA: TGTGCCAGCAGCTTAGAGGTGGGAGGCTTGGAAGCTTTCTTT.